This TCR beta chain came from a study of blood T cell repertoires in COVID-19. For the study at large: Some COVID-19 samples were acute and others convalescent; all came from the United States, Italy and Spain. In each case, the material was cDNA or gDNA derived from T cells, B-cell-depleted T cells, or PBMCs.

Germline CDR1 and CDR2: SGDLS and YYNGEE. This CDR3 spans 15 amino acids. The V end was cut by 2 bases, the J end by 2 bases, with 13 bases between. Source study methods: Reference gene primers were amplified, and this amplification served to estimate nucleated cell counts. Sequencing used immunoSEQ multiplex PCR; TCRdb keeps in-frame clones, though not all of them. The DNA gave D and trimming, while V, J and clone size come from that table. The sample contains more than 250,000 clones, 88% of which appear only once. This clone has a handful of counts. This TCR came from a human donor in a cohort sampled during active COVID-19. The chain has TRBV9 and TRBJ1-1, with no clear D. The sequenced sample consisted of peripheral blood. The CDR3 DNA is TGTGCCAGCAGCGTGAGGTCCGACTTAAACACTGAAGCTTTCTTT. The encoded protein is CASSVRSDLNTEAFF.